These T cell receptor beta chains were read from a single sample in a study of T cell repertoires in cytomegalovirus infection. No antigen is known for these receptors. TCRdb redid the calling of the reads with MiXCR, one entry per CDR3 protein. Among about 340,000 distinct CDR3 sequences listed, about 29% were seen once. Material: cultured PBMCs, obtained from culture after CMV antigen stimulation. These receptors all come from a human donor in good health (CMV status not recorded). Some clones in this sample may be carry-over from other donors' samples. Both conserved end residues are part of each CDR3. A D gene is named only where the DNA matches it firmly. Some rows have no size entry. The others give once, few or many, or a class for an expanded clone.

V gene	J gene	D gene	clone size	CDR3 DNA	CDR3 protein
TRBV20-1	TRBJ2-5	.	.	TGCAGTTCCGAGAGGTGGGGCCAAGAGACCCAGTACTTC	CSSERWGQETQYF
TRBV6-1	TRBJ2-1	TRBD1	.	TGTGCCAGCAGAAAAACGCACGGGACAGTGATTGCTAATGAGCAGTTCTTC	CASRKTHGTVIANEQFF
TRBV7-2	TRBJ1-5	TRBD1	few	TGTGCCAGCAGCCCTGACAGGGGTGCAGATCAGCCCCAGCATTTT	CASSPDRGADQPQHF
TRBV11-2	TRBJ2-2	.	.	TGTGCCAGCAGCCCCCATAACACCGGGGAGCTGTTTTTT	CASSPHNTGELFF
TRBV19	TRBJ2-2	TRBD1	.	TGTGCCAGTAGTATTCGGACAGGGGGGAACACCGGGGAGCTGTTTTTT	CASSIRTGGNTGELFF
TRBV5-4	TRBJ2-2	.	.	TGTGCCAGCAGCTTGGCGGGGGCCCAGCGTGAAACCGGGGAGCTGTTTTTT	CASSLAGAQRETGELFF
TRBV6-1	TRBJ2-7	TRBD1	few	TGTGCCAGCAGAAGGGGGACAGGGACGTCCGAGCAGTACTTC	CASRRGTGTSEQYF
TRBV27	TRBJ1-1	.	.	TGTGCCAGCAGCCACAGGTCTGCGAACACTGAAGCTTTCTTT	CASSHRSANTEAFF
TRBV11-2	TRBJ2-7	.	.	TGTGCCAGCAGCTTAGGATCTCCGGGGTCTTGGGAGCAGTACTTC	CASSLGSPGSWEQYF
TRBV7-6	TRBJ2-3	.	few	TGTGCCAGCAGCTTACGTCGAAACACAGATACGCAGTATTTT	CASSLRRNTDTQYF
TRBV7-9	TRBJ1-2	.	.	TGTGCCAGCAGCAGACGGGTGTCTGACTATGGCTACACCTTC	CASSRRVSDYGYTF
TRBV12-3/TRBV12-4	TRBJ2-1	.	.	TGTGCCAGCAGTCCCCGGCTAGATGAGCAGTTCTTC	CASSPRLDEQFF
TRBV11-2	TRBJ1-1	.	.	TGTGCCAGCAGCTTAGGAGCCCCCTTTAGGGCCAGCACTGAAGCTTTCTTT	CASSLGAPFRASTEAFF
TRBV12-3/TRBV12-4	TRBJ2-3	.	.	TGTGCCAGCAGTTTACAGGGGACTAGCACAGATACGCAGTATTTT	CASSLQGTSTDTQYF
TRBV12-3/TRBV12-4	TRBJ1-2	.	few	TGTGCCAGCAGTTTTTTGCAGGTTAACTATGGCTACACCTTC	CASSFLQVNYGYTF
TRBV7-9	TRBJ2-1	.	.	TGTGCCACAAACACTCGACTAGATGGTGAGCAGTTCTTC	CATNTRLDGEQFF
TRBV7-6	TRBJ2-3	.	once	TGTGCCAGCAGCTTAGCGGTGACCACAGATACGCAGTATTTT	CASSLAVTTDTQYF
TRBV19	TRBJ2-2	TRBD1	few	TGTGCCAGTAGCACCGGGACAGGGGGCTTCTCGTACACCGGGGAGCTGTTTTTT	CASSTGTGGFSYTGELFF
TRBV29-1	TRBJ2-7	TRBD2	.	TGCAGCGTTGAAAAGCGGGAGGCTTTCTACGAGCAGTACTTC	CSVEKREAFYEQYF
TRBV27	TRBJ2-1	.	.	TGTGCCAGCAGTCAACCTAGCGCCCTTAATGAGCAGTTCTTC	CASSQPSALNEQFF
TRBV7-3	TRBJ2-3	.	few	TGTGCCAGCAGCTTTCGAGGGGCCTTCACAGATACGCAGTATTTT	CASSFRGAFTDTQYF
TRBV7-9	TRBJ2-3	.	few	TGTGCCAGCAGCTTAGGTGGGGAGGTCGCAGATACGCAGTATTTT	CASSLGGEVADTQYF
TRBV5-4	TRBJ2-1	TRBD2	.	TGTGCCAGCAGCGGCGGGACTAGCGGGAGGGCCGGGCTCTACAATGAGCAGTTCTTC	CASSGGTSGRAGLYNEQFF
TRBV19	TRBJ2-3	TRBD2	.	TGTGCCAGCGGGGGGTCAGATACGCAGTATTTT	CASGGSDTQYF
TRBV27	TRBJ2-3	.	few	TGTGCCAGCAGTAACCTCTTTGGGGCGGGCGGTACAGATACGCAGTATTTT	CASSNLFGAGGTDTQYF
TRBV27	TRBJ2-6	TRBD2	.	TGTGCCAGCAGTTCCCGACTAGCGGGGCAAGGGACGGCTTCTGGGGCCAACGTCCTGACTTTC	CASSSRLAGQGTASGANVLTF
TRBV6-1	TRBJ2-5	.	.	TGTGCCAGCAGTGTGACGAGGGAGACCCAGTACTTC	CASSVTRETQYF
TRBV25-1	TRBJ2-1	TRBD2	few	TGTGCCAGCACTCTAGCGGGAGGGAGTAATGAGCAGTTCTTC	CASTLAGGSNEQFF
TRBV7-2	TRBJ2-2	.	many	TGTGCCAGCAGCCGCCGACGTATGAACACCGGGGAGCTGTTTTTT	CASSRRRMNTGELFF
TRBV10-3	TRBJ1-1	.	.	TGTGCCATCAGTGAGTCGACTGAAGCTTTCTTT	CAISESTEAFF
TRBV7-3	TRBJ2-7	.	.	TGTGCCAGCAGCTTAGCAGGGGCTCCCTCCTACGAGCAGTACTTC	CASSLAGAPSYEQYF
TRBV12-3/TRBV12-4	TRBJ2-7	.	.	TGTGCCAGCAGTTTAGGGACAGTAATCTACGAGCAGTACTTC	CASSLGTVIYEQYF
TRBV19	TRBJ1-3	TRBD1	once	TGTGCCAGCAACCGGGACAGGGGGCTCTTCTCTGGAAACACCATATATTTT	CASNRDRGLFSGNTIYF
TRBV6-5	TRBJ2-7	.	few	TGTGCCAGCAGTTACTCACCGCAGGGAGCCTACGAGCAGTACTTC	CASSYSPQGAYEQYF
TRBV19	TRBJ1-1	.	.	TGTGCCAGTAGTATCGACGGTCCCCTGAGTGAAGCTTTCTTT	CASSIDGPLSEAFF
TRBV7-2	TRBJ1-1	.	few	TGTGCCAGCAGCTTAGCGAAGGGTGCGAACACTGAAGCTTTCTTT	CASSLAKGANTEAFF
TRBV4-1	TRBJ1-1	TRBD1	.	TGCGCCAGCAGCCCAATTGACCTTAGAGACAGGGGGAAGAACACTGAAGCTTTCTTT	CASSPIDLRDRGKNTEAFF
TRBV6-5	TRBJ2-1	.	few	TGTGCCAGCAGTTACTCCGGCGGTCTCTCCTACAATGAGCAGTTCTTC	CASSYSGGLSYNEQFF
TRBV15	TRBJ1-5	TRBD1	.	TGTGCCACCAGCGGGACAGGTGGATTAAATCAGCCCCAGCATTTT	CATSGTGGLNQPQHF
TRBV12-5	TRBJ2-7	TRBD1	few	TGTGCTAGTGGTACAGGACAGGGTGGTAAAAAGCAGTACTTC	CASGTGQGGKKQYF
TRBV9	TRBJ2-2	.	few	TGTGCCAGCAGCGCCGGAGGGTCGTTAACTACCGGGGAGCTGTTTTTT	CASSAGGSLTTGELFF
TRBV28	TRBJ1-1	.	.	TGTGCCAGCAGTCCATCCCTAGACAAAAGGGGAACTGAAGCTTTCTTT	CASSPSLDKRGTEAFF
TRBV6-5	TRBJ2-1	TRBD1	few	TGTGCCAGCAGTTACCCAGCGACAGGGGGGACGGGTGAGCAGTTCTTC	CASSYPATGGTGEQFF
TRBV20-1	TRBJ2-1	.	few	TGCAGTGCTAGAGCCCCCGGGATAAGAGGAAATGAGCAGTTCTTC	CSARAPGIRGNEQFF
TRBV7-2	TRBJ2-1	TRBD2	many	TGTGCCAGCAGCTTTGGGGGGGATCGCTACAATGAGCAGTTCTTC	CASSFGGDRYNEQFF
TRBV20-1	TRBJ1-5	.	.	TGCAGTTCCTTACGGGCAGGAAGCAATCAGCCCCAGCATTTT	CSSLRAGSNQPQHF
TRBV7-8	TRBJ2-7	TRBD1	few	TGTGCCAGCAGCATAGCACAGGGGGCGACCGAGCAGTACTTC	CASSIAQGATEQYF
TRBV11-2	TRBJ2-3	TRBD2	few	TGTGCCAGCGGTTCGGTAGCGGGAGTGGGAGGCACAGATACGCAGTATTTT	CASGSVAGVGGTDTQYF
TRBV27	TRBJ1-6	.	.	TGTGCCAGCAGTTTATATTCCCGGATCTCCTATAATTCACCCCTCCACTTT	CASSLYSRISYNSPLHF
TRBV5-1	TRBJ2-5	.	.	TGCGCCAGCAGAGGAGGGTGGGGGTCCTCGGAGACCCAGTACTTC	CASRGGWGSSETQYF
TRBV6-5	TRBJ2-2	.	.	TGTGCCAGCAGCCGAGACGGGGCGTACAACACCGGGGAGCTGTTTTTT	CASSRDGAYNTGELFF
TRBV6-1	TRBJ2-2	TRBD1	many	TGTGCCAGCAGGGTCCGGAGGGGACAGGGAGGGGCCGGGGAGCTGTTTTTT	CASRVRRGQGGAGELFF
TRBV24-1	TRBJ1-1	TRBD1	.	TGTGCCACCAGTGTCGTACCGGGACAGGGGGACACTGAAGCTTTCTTT	CATSVVPGQGDTEAFF